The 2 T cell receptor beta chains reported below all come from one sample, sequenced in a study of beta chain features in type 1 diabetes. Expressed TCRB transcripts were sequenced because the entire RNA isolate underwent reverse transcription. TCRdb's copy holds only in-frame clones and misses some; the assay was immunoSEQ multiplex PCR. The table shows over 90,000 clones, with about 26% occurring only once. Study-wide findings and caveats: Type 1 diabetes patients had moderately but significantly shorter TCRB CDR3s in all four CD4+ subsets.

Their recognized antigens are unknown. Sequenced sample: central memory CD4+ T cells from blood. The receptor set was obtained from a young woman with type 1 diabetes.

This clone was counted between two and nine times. The CDR3 nucleotides read TGTGCCAGCAGCCCAGGGACAGGGCGGAACACCGGGGAGCTGTTTTTT. Its translation: CASSPGTGRNTGELFF. The rearrangement joins TRBV11-2 to TRBJ2-2, with TRBD1 matching 9 bases. This CDR3 is built from 16 residues. V lost 5 bases and J lost 1; bases outside the gene matches: 5. Per the germline V gene, CDR1 is SGHAT and CDR2 is FQNNGV.

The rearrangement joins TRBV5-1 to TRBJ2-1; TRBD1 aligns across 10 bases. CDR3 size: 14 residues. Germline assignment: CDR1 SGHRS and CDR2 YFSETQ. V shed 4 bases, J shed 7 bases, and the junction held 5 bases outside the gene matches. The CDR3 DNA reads TGCGCCAGCAGCGTCTCGGGACAGGGGAATGAGCAGTTCTTC. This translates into CASSVSGQGNEQFF.